This TCR beta chain emerged from a study of blood T cell repertoires in COVID-19. In the original analysis: Reference gene primers were amplified, and this amplification served to estimate nucleated cell counts. Data came from immunoSEQ multiplex PCR; TCRdb stores just in-frame clones and leaves some out. V, J and clone size derive from that table, while D and trimming were established from the DNA sequence. Of approximately 90,000 clones in the sample, about 90% are singletons; the top ten hold around 7%. The V gene's germline CDR1 is SGHDT and CDR2 YYEEEE. Trimming took 3 bases from V and 6 from J, leaving 13 bases between them. The CDR3 sequence is 13 residues long.

The specimen was peripheral blood. This chain uses TRBV5-6 with TRBJ2-7, with a possible D match to TRBD1 (6 bases). The receptor was isolated from a human donor with acute or convalescent COVID-19. The donor label of this sample is uncertain. The CDR3 here is CASSSGAGVEQYF. Here the CDR3 DNA reads TGTGCCAGCAGCTCTGGGGCAGGGGTCGAGCAGTACTTC.